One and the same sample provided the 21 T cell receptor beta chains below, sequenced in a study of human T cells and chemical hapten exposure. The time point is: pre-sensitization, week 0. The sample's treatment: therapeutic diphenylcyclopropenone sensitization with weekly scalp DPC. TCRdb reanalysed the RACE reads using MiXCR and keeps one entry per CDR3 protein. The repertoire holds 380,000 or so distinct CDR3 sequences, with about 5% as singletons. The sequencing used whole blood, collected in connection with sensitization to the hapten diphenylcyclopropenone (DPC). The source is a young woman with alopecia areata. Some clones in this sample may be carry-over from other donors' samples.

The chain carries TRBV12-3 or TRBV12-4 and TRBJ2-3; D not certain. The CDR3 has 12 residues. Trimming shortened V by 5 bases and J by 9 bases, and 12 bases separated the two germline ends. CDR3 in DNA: TGTGCCAGCAGTCTATACTTGAAGACGCAGTATTTT. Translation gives CASSLYLKTQYF.

The CDR3 DNA reads as TGTGCCAGCAGTTTAAGACTCGGAACTAATGAAAAACTGTTTTTT. This gives the protein CASSLRLGTNEKLFF. The rearrangement links TRBV12-3 or TRBV12-4 to TRBJ1-4; D remains ambiguous. The V end lost 2 bases, the J end lost 1 base, and 8 bases lay between the germline ends. The CDR3 sequence is 15 residues long.

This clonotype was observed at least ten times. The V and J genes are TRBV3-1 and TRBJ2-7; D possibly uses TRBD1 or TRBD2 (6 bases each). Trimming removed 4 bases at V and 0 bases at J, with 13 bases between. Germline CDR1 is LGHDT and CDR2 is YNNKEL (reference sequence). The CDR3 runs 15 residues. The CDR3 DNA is TGTGCCAGCAGCCGCGGGACATCGAACTCCTACGAGCAGTACTTC. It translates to CASSRGTSNSYEQYF.

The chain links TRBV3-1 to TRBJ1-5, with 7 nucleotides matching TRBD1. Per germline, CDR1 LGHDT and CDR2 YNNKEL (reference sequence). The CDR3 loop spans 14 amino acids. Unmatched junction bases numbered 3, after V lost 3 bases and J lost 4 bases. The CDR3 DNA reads TGTGCCAGCAGCCAGGAGACAGGGAATCAGCCCCAGCATTTT. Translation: CASSQETGNQPQHF.

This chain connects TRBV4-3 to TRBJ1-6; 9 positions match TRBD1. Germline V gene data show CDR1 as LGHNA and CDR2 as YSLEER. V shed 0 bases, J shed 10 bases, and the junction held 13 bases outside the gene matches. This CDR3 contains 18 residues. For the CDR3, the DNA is TGCGCCAGCAGCCAAGACCTAAAACCGGGACAGGGTAACTCACCCCTCCACTTT. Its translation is CASSQDLKPGQGNSPLHF.

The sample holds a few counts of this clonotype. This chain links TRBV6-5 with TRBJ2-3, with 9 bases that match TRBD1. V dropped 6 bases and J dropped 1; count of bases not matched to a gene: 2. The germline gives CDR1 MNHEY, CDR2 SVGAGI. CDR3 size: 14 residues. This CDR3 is CASSRQGGTDTQYF. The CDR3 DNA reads TGTGCCAGCAGCAGACAGGGGGGCACAGATACGCAGTATTTT.

CDR3 bases: TGTGCCAGCAGTTACCGCGACAGGGCTCTCTCTGGGGCCAACGTCCTGACTTTC. This translates into CASSYRDRALSGANVLTF. V usage is TRBV6-2 or TRBV6-3 and J usage is TRBJ2-6; 7 bases agree with TRBD1. Germline-derived CDR1 and CDR2 are MNHEY and SVGEGT. Germline trimming cut 2 bases from V and 0 bases from J; bases unmatched to any gene: 7. There are 18 residues in the CDR3.

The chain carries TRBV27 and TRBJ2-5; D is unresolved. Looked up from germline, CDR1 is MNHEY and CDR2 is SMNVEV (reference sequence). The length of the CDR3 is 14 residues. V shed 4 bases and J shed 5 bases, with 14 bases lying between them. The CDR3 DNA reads TGTGCCAGCAGTTCCGCCCTCGTTGGGGAGACCCAGTACTTC. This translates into CASSSALVGETQYF.

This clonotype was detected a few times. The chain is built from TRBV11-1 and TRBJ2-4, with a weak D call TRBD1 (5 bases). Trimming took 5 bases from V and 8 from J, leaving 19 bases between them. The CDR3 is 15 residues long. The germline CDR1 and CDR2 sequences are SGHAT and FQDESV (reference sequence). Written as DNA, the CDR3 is TGTGCCAGCAGCATCCGCAGGGATAGTATCGACATTCAGTACTTC. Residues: CASSIRRDSIDIQYF.

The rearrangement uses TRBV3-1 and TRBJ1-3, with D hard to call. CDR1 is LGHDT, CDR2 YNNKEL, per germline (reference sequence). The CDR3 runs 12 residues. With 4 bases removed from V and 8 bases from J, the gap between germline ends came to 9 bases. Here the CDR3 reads CASSPDGDTIYF. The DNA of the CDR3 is TGTGCCAGCAGCCCCGACGGGGACACCATATATTTT.

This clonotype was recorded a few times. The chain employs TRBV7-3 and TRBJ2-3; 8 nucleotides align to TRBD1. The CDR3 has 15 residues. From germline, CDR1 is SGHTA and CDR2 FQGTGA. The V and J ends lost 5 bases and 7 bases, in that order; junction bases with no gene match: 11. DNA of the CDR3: TGTGCCAGCAGCCATGGTGGGACAGGTATCAATACGCAGTATTTT. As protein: CASSHGGTGINTQYF.

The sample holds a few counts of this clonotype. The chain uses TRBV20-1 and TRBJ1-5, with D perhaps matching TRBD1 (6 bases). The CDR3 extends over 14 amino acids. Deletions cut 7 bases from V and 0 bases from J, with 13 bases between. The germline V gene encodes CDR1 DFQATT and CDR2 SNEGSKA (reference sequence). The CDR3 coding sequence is TGCAGTGTCAGGAAGGGGGATAGCAATCAGCCCCAGCATTTT. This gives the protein CSVRKGDSNQPQHF.

The CDR3 region has the DNA TGTGCCAGCAGCGTTGGGGGGAATAATTCACCCCTCCACTTT. Protein: CASSVGGNNSPLHF. This chain connects TRBV9 to TRBJ1-6, with D tentatively TRBD1 (5 bases). Germline CDR1 reads SGDLS; CDR2 reads YYNGEE. Trimming took off 2 bases at V and 5 bases at J, with 8 bases between the two ends. CDR3 length: 14 amino acids.

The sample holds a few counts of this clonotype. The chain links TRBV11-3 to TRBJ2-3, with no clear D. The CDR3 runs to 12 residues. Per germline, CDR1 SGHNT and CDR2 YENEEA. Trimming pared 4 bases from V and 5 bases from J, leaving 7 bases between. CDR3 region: CASSSVEDTQYF. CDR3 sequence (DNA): TGTGCCAGCAGCTCAGTGGAAGATACGCAGTATTTT.

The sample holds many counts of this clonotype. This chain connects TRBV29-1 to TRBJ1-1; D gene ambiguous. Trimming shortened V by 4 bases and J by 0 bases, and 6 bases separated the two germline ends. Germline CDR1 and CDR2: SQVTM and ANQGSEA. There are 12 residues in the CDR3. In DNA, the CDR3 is TGCAGCGTTGGAAGCATGAACACTGAAGCTTTCTTT. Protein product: CSVGSMNTEAFF.

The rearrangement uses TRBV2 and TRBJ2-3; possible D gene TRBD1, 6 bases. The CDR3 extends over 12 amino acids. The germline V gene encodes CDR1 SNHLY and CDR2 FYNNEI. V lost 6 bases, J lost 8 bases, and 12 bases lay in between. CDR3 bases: TGTGCCAGCAGGGAACTCAGGGGTACGCAGTATTTT. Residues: CASRELRGTQYF.

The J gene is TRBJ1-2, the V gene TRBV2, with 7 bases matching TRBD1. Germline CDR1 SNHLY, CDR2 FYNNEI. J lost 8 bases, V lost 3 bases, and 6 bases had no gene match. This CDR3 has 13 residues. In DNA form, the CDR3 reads TGTGCCAGCAGTGAGGAGGGACAGCGCGGCTACACCTTC. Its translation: CASSEEGQRGYTF.

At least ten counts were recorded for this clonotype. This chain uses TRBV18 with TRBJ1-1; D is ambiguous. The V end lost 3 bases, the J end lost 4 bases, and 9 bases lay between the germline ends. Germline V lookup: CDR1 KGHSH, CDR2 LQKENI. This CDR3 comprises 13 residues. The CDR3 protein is CASSPRLATEAFF. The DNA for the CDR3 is TGTGCCAGCTCACCCAGGTTGGCCACTGAAGCTTTCTTT.

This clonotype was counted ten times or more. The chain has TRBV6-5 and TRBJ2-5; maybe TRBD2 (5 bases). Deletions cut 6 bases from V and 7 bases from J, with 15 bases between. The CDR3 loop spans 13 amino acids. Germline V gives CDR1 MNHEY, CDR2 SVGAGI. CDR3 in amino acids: CASSSTRIGTQYF. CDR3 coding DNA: TGTGCCAGCAGCTCCACTAGGATTGGGACCCAGTACTTC.

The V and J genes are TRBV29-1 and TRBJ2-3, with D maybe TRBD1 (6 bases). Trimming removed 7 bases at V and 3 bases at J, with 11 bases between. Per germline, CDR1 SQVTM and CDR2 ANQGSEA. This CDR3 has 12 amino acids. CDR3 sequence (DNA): TGCAGCGCCGCCGGGACAACAGATACGCAGTATTTT. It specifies CSAAGTTDTQYF.

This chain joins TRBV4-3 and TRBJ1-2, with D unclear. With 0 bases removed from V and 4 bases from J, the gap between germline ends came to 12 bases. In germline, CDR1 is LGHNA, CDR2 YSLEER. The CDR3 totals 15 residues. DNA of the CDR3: TGCGCCAGCAGCCAAGATAGAGGGTATAGCTATGGCTACACCTTC. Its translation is CASSQDRGYSYGYTF.